These 17 T cell receptor beta chains were all obtained from the same sample, sequenced in a study of cytomegalovirus exposure and HLA in healthy donors (dated by TCRdb to the late 2010s). Library creation used the immunoSEQ multiplex PCR assay. The multiplex PCR relied on a mix of 60 forward primers for TCR Vbeta segments and 13 reverse primers for TCR Jbeta segments. TCRdb obtained this table from immuneACCESS and retained in-frame rearrangements with V and J assigned. These tables miss some clones; where compared with another copy, unresolved V genes account for less than half of the shortfall, and the remainder is unexplained. The sample yields roughly 95,000 clones; roughly four fifths were counted once. The top ten clones comprise roughly 3.4% of the sample. The material sequenced was PBMCs. The receptors originated from a man between 25 and 39 years old in good health and CMV-seropositive.

The chain is built from TRBV27 and TRBJ2-3; D may be TRBD2 (6 bases). CDR3 length: 14 amino acids. V was pared by 2 bases and J by 2 bases, with 8 bases between. In germline, CDR1 is MNHEY, CDR2 SMNVEV (reference sequence). CDR3 residues: CASSLGDSTDTQYF. CDR3 nucleotides: TGTGCCAGCAGTTTAGGGGACTCCACAGATACGCAGTATTTT.

The chain recombines TRBV2 with TRBJ2-1; TRBD2 agrees at 9 bases. CDR3 length: 15 residues. Germline values: CDR1 SNHLY, CDR2 FYNNEI. V trimming: 4 bases; J trimming: 6 bases; junction bases outside the gene matches: 7. For the CDR3, the DNA is TGTGCCAGCAGTGTTATAGCGGGAGCAGGCAATGAGCAGTTCTTC. It encodes CASSVIAGAGNEQFF.

This clone was counted a few times. The chain recombines TRBV5-6 with TRBJ2-7, with a tentative D call TRBD2 (5 bases). Trimming removed 0 bases from V and 2 bases from J, with 9 bases in between. The germline V gene encodes CDR1 SGHDT and CDR2 YYEEEE. The CDR3 length is 14 residues. DNA of the CDR3: TGTGCCAGCAGCTTGGGAAGGAGGACCTACGAGCAGTACTTC. Translated, it gives CASSLGRRTYEQYF.

The V and J genes are TRBV18 and TRBJ2-5; 7 bases align to TRBD2. The DNA end lines up better with TRBJ2-7; the J call may be wrong. This CDR3 comprises 14 residues. Germline V lookup: CDR1 KGHSH, CDR2 LQKENI. The CDR3 protein is CASSPRLASYEQYF. In DNA form, the CDR3 reads TGTGCCAGCTCACCTCGACTAGCCTCCTACGAGCAGTACTTC.

V and J are TRBV7-5 and TRBJ1-2; whether TRBD1, the table's D call, matches the DNA was not checked. TRBV7-5 constitutes a pseudogene. The CDR3 runs 14 residues. Written as DNA, the CDR3 is TGTCACATACCCGGGGAGGAGGGGGCGCGTGGCTACACCTTC. Translating gives CHIPGEEGARGYTF.

The chain uses TRBV2 and TRBJ2-1; no clear D. The CDR3 covers 11 residues. V was shortened by 6 bases and J by 6 bases, with 6 bases between the two germline ends. Germline CDR1 SNHLY, CDR2 FYNNEI. CDR3 nucleotide sequence: TGTGCCAGCAGGACGGGCAATGAGCAGTTCTTC. It is translated as CASRTGNEQFF.

This clone was seen only once. This chain uses TRBV27 with TRBJ2-7; tentatively, D is TRBD2 (6 bases). The V end lost 5 bases, the J end lost 1 base, and 12 bases lay between the germline ends. Germline CDR1 reads MNHEY; CDR2 reads SMNVEV (reference sequence). The CDR3 consists of 14 residues. CDR3 sequence reads: CASSAFRGSYEQYF. The CDR3 nucleotides read TGTGCCAGCAGTGCCTTCCGGGGGTCCTACGAGCAGTACTTC.

The J gene is TRBJ2-2, the V gene TRBV27; 7 positions agree with TRBD1. Germline CDR1 reads MNHEY; CDR2 reads SMNVEV (reference sequence). The CDR3 has 15 amino acids. With 6 bases clipped from V and 3 bases from J, the junction kept 7 bases outside the gene matches. The CDR3 loop is CASSTGDRHTGELFF. The CDR3 coding sequence is TGTGCCAGCAGCACCGGGGACAGACACACCGGGGAGCTGTTTTTT.

Here the CDR3 reads CASRPRTADTQYF. The CDR3 DNA reads as TGTGCCAGCAGACCCCGTACGGCAGATACGCAGTATTTT. V usage is TRBV7-8 and J usage is TRBJ2-3; D gene unclear. The V end lost 6 bases, the J end lost 4 bases, and 11 bases lay between the germline ends. CDR3 length: 13 residues. Looked up from germline, CDR1 is SGHVS and CDR2 is FQNEAQ. Using reference TRBV7-8 and TRBJ2-3 for the parts outside the CDR3, the full variable domain is GAGVSQSPRYKVAKRGQDVALRCDPISGHVSLFWYQQALGQGPEFLTYFQNEAQLDKSGLPSDRFFAERPEGSVSTLKIQRTQQEDSAVYLCASRPRTADTQYFGPGTRLTVL.

The gene calls are TRBV7-9 and TRBJ1-5; D may be TRBD1 (5 bases). Deletions cut 1 base from V and 2 bases from J, with 9 bases between. Germline lookup yields CDR1 SEHNR and CDR2 FQNEAQ (reference sequence). The CDR3 is 15 residues long. As DNA, the CDR3 is TGTGCCAGCAGCTTAGGAGACAGTGGCAATCAGCCCCAGCATTTT. Its translation is CASSLGDSGNQPQHF.

The chain has TRBV29-1 and TRBJ2-7, with 8 bases matching TRBD1. The trim removed 4 bases at V and 3 bases at J, leaving 8 bases unmatched. This CDR3 spans 14 amino acids. Germline V lookup: CDR1 SQVTM, CDR2 ANQGSEA. The CDR3 nucleotides read TGCAGCGTTGTCAGGACAGGGAATTTCTACGAGCAGTACTTC. Residues: CSVVRTGNFYEQYF.

The chain links TRBV5-6 to TRBJ1-5, with a tentative D call TRBD1 (6 bases). This CDR3 comprises 14 residues. V was shortened by 1 base and J by 2 bases, with 7 bases between the two germline ends. Germline assignment: CDR1 SGHDT and CDR2 YYEEEE. The CDR3 here is CASSLYRGNQPQHF. In DNA form, the CDR3 reads TGTGCCAGCAGCTTGTACAGGGGCAATCAGCCCCAGCATTTT.

The chain recombines TRBV4-3 with TRBJ2-1; D might be TRBD2 (5 bases). The CDR3 length is 14 residues. Germline CDR1 is LGHNA and CDR2 is YSLEER. V was clipped by 0 bases and J by 6 bases, with 9 bases between them. The CDR3 spells CASSQERAFNEQFF. The DNA of the CDR3 is TGCGCCAGCAGCCAAGAGAGGGCATTCAATGAGCAGTTCTTC.

This clone has only a few counts. The chain has TRBV6-5 and TRBJ2-1; TRBD2 matches 10 bases. Germline V gene sequence: CDR1 MNHEY, CDR2 SVGAGI. J lost 4 bases, V lost 6 bases, and 6 bases had no gene match. The CDR3 length is 15 residues. CDR3 in amino acids: CASRTPGLAYNEQFF. The CDR3 region has the DNA TGTGCCAGCAGAACCCCGGGACTAGCGTACAATGAGCAGTTCTTC.

The V gene is TRBV18, the J gene TRBJ1-1; possibly TRBD1 for D (6 bases). The CDR3 runs 15 residues. Germline V gene lookup returns CDR1 KGHSH and CDR2 LQKENI. Trimming cost V 2 bases and J 0 bases, with 10 bases left between them. The CDR3 coding sequence is TGTGCCAGCTCACCAGGAGCAGGGGTGAACACTGAAGCTTTCTTT. This encodes CASSPGAGVNTEAFF.

The CDR3 nucleotides are TGCGCCAGCAGCCAAGCTGGGACTAGCGGGGCGTACAATGAGCAGTTCTTC. Its translation: CASSQAGTSGAYNEQFF. The gene calls are TRBV4-3 and TRBJ2-1, with 13 bases identical to TRBD2. The CDR3 is 17 amino acids. Germline CDR1 and CDR2: LGHNA and YSLEER. V lost 1 base to trimming and J lost 4 bases; unmatched junction nucleotides: 4.

The chain combines TRBV7-2 with TRBJ2-1; 9 nucleotides agree with TRBD2. Per germline, CDR1 SGHTA and CDR2 FQGNSA. V lost 0 bases and J lost 6; bases outside the gene matches: 3. The CDR3 contains 15 residues. The CDR3 coding sequence is TGTGCCAGCAGCTTAGCTAGCGGGAGCTTCAATGAGCAGTTCTTC. This encodes CASSLASGSFNEQFF.